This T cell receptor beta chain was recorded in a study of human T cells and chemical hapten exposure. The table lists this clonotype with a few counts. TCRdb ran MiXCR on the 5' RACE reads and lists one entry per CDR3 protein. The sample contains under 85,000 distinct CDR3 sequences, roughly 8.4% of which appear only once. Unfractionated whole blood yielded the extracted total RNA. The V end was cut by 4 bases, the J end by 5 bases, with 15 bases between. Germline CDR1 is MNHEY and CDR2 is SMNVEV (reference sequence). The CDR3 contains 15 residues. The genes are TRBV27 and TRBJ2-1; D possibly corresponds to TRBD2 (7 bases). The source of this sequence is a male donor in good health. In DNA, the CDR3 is TGTGCCAGCAGTTATGGGGGGGGGGCAGACAATGAGCAGTTCTTC. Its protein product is CASSYGGGADNEQFF.